This entry lists 24 T cell receptor beta chains sequenced from one sample in a study of blood T cell repertoires in COVID-19. The table came from immunoSEQ multiplex PCR; TCRdb's copy has only in-frame clones and leaves some out. In the table there are about 170,000 clones, 85% to 90% of which are singletons. The specimen sequenced was peripheral blood. These TCRs come from a woman of 80 years or more with COVID-19, enrolled during active disease.

This clone was counted a single time. CDR3 bases: TGTGCCAGCACCTGCCCCGGGCCAGGGGAGACCACCGGGGAGCTGTTTTTT. This codes for CASTCPGPGETTGELFF. The chain couples TRBV9 to TRBJ2-2, with D possibly matching TRBD1 (6 bases). Germline lookup yields CDR1 SGDLS and CDR2 YYNGEE. The V gene lost 6 bases and the J gene lost 4 bases, with 22 bases spanning the gap. This CDR3 region has 17 residues.

V usage is TRBV11-3 and J usage is TRBJ2-7, with 8 positions matching TRBD1. CDR1 is SGHNT, CDR2 YENEEA, per germline. The CDR3 runs 14 residues. Trimming removed 5 bases from V and 5 bases from J; junction bases left unmatched: 8. As DNA, the CDR3 is TGTGCCAGCAGCCTAGGGACAGGATCTAACGAGCAGTACTTC. Residues: CASSLGTGSNEQYF. The full variable domain, completed using reference TRBV11-3 and TRBJ2-7, is EAGVVQSPRYKIIEKKQPVAFWCNPISGHNTLYWYLQNLGQGPELLIRYENEEAVDDSQLPKDRFSAERLKGVDSTLKIQPAELGDSAVYLCASSLGTGSNEQYFGPGTRLTVT.

This chain links TRBV19 with TRBJ2-1; weak D call: TRBD2 (5 bases). Germline loops: CDR1 LNHDA, CDR2 SQIVND (reference sequence). Trimming took off 3 bases at V and 4 bases at J, with 13 bases between the two ends. This CDR3 region has 15 residues. CDR3 loop: CASSILTTHYNEQFF. DNA for the CDR3: TGTGCCAGTAGTATTTTGACTACCCATTACAATGAGCAGTTCTTC. Drawing the rest from reference TRBV19 and TRBJ2-1, the complete variable domain is DGGITQSPKYLFRKEGQNVTLSCEQNLNHDAMYWYRQDPGQGLRLIYYSQIVNDFQKGDIAEGYSVSREKKESFPLTVTSAQKNPTAFYLCASSILTTHYNEQFFGPGTRLTVL.

This chain links TRBV11-3 with TRBJ2-7; tentatively, D is TRBD2 (5 bases). Germline V gene sequence: CDR1 SGHNT, CDR2 YENEEA. This CDR3 comprises 13 residues. V lost 1 base to trimming and J lost 6 bases, with 10 bases between them. The chain's CDR3 is CASSLVSGGEQYF. The DNA for the CDR3 is TGTGCCAGCAGCTTAGTTTCAGGAGGCGAGCAGTACTTC.

The J gene is TRBJ2-7, the V gene TRBV6-5; 7 nucleotides line up with TRBD2. With 8 bases clipped from V and 2 bases from J, the junction kept 6 bases outside the gene matches. Germline values: CDR1 MNHEY, CDR2 SVGAGI. This CDR3 has 13 amino acids. The CDR3 loop is CASWESGTYEQYF. For the CDR3, the DNA is TGTGCCAGCTGGGAAAGCGGGACCTACGAGCAGTACTTC.

The gene calls are TRBV4-2 and TRBJ2-7; D is ambiguous. The CDR3 is 15 residues long. Germline CDR1 LGHNA, CDR2 YNFKEQ. V lost 0 bases and J lost 5, with 14 bases in between. The CDR3 sequence is CASSQETLPNDEQYF. The CDR3 bases are TGTGCCAGCAGCCAAGAAACTCTTCCCAACGACGAGCAGTACTTC.

This chain joins TRBV11-1 and TRBJ2-1; 8 bases fit TRBD2. Germline-derived CDR1 and CDR2 are SGHAT and FQDESV (reference sequence). This CDR3 spans 14 amino acids. After removal of 1 base from V and 7 bases from J, the junction contained 3 bases not matched to a gene. The DNA for the CDR3 is TGTGCCAGCAGCTTAGTCGGGAGGGAAAATGAGCAGTTCTTC. Amino acids: CASSLVGRENEQFF.

The chain combines TRBV5-5 with TRBJ2-7; maybe TRBD1 (6 bases). The V gene lost 5 bases and the J gene lost 4 bases, with 19 bases spanning the gap. The CDR3 covers 15 residues. Germline V gene sequence: CDR1 SGHKS, CDR2 YYEKEE (reference sequence). This CDR3 reads CASSPASGQVYEQYF. The CDR3 nucleotides read TGTGCCAGCAGTCCTGCTTCGGGACAAGTATACGAGCAGTACTTC.

The chain uses TRBV29-1 and TRBJ1-4; TRBD1 matches at 8 bases. Unmatched junction bases numbered 15, after V lost 6 bases and J lost 6 bases. The CDR3 extends over 16 amino acids. CDR1 is SQVTM, CDR2 ANQGSEA, per germline. In nucleotides, the CDR3 is TGCAGCGTCAAAGGACTCCAGGGGGCCTTTTATGAAAAACTGTTTTTT. It translates to CSVKGLQGAFYEKLFF.

This chain joins TRBV19 and TRBJ2-2, with 8 bases lining up with TRBD1. Germline CDR1 and CDR2: LNHDA and SQIVND (reference sequence). This CDR3 is built from 19 residues. Trimming at V came to 6 bases and at J to 5 bases, leaving 20 bases not matched to a gene. CDR3 sequence reads: CASSLRYSYRTGTTGELFF. The CDR3, as DNA: TGTGCCAGTAGCCTACGTTACTCATATAGGACAGGGACGACCGGGGAGCTGTTTTTT.

V is TRBV28 and J is TRBJ1-4, with D possibly TRBD1 on 5 matching bases. The CDR3 sequence is 16 residues long. Trimming removed 4 bases from V and 8 bases from J, with 20 bases in between. From germline, CDR1 is MDHEN and CDR2 SYDVKM. The chain's CDR3 is CASSSIVGGGVEKLFF. In nucleotides, the CDR3 is TGTGCCAGCAGTTCAATCGTCGGGGGAGGCGTCGAAAAACTGTTTTTT.

V is TRBV5-1 and J is TRBJ2-7, with D possibly TRBD1 on 7 matching bases. The length of the CDR3 is 19 residues. V shed 4 bases and J shed 4 bases, with 30 bases lying between them. From germline, CDR1 is SGHRS and CDR2 YFSETQ. The CDR3 sequence: CASSNPGGSAGSSLYEQYF. The CDR3 bases are TGCGCCAGCAGCAACCCAGGGGGGAGTGCGGGGTCGAGCCTTTACGAGCAGTACTTC.

This rearrangement joins TRBV5-6 to TRBJ2-1; the D is unclear. Trimming left V 1 base short and J 1 base short, with 15 bases between. The CDR3 spans 17 residues. CDR1 is SGHDT, CDR2 YYEEEE, per germline. CDR3 protein: CASSLLRLEGSYNEQFF. For the CDR3, the DNA is TGTGCCAGCAGCTTGTTACGGCTAGAAGGATCCTACAATGAGCAGTTCTTC.

The rearrangement uses TRBV19 and TRBJ2-5; possibly TRBD1 for D (5 bases). The CDR3 sequence is 14 residues long. Germline CDR1 reads LNHDA; CDR2 reads SQIVND (reference sequence). V shed 5 bases and J shed 4 bases, with 14 bases lying between them. CDR3 loop: CASSPLGASETQYF. The CDR3 DNA reads as TGTGCCAGTAGTCCGCTAGGGGCATCAGAGACCCAGTACTTC.

The chain employs TRBV5-1 and TRBJ1-1, with D uncertain. Trimming stripped 1 base from V and 0 bases from J, with 16 bases between. There are 17 residues in the CDR3. CDR1 is SGHRS and CDR2 is YFSETQ in the germline V gene. The CDR3 sequence is CASSLSGLGNMNTEAFF. DNA for the CDR3: TGCGCCAGCAGCTTGTCTGGCCTCGGGAACATGAACACTGAAGCTTTCTTT.

This chain links TRBV14 with TRBJ1-3; D is perhaps TRBD1 (6 bases). Germline assignment: CDR1 SGHDN and CDR2 FVKESK. The CDR3 consists of 13 residues. V was cut by 3 bases and J by 7 bases, with 10 bases left in between. The CDR3 DNA reads as TGTGCCAGCAGCCAGGACAGAGGCAACACCATATATTTT. Translating gives CASSQDRGNTIYF.

This rearrangement joins TRBV5-1 to TRBJ1-4; 7 positions agree with TRBD1. J gave up 3 bases and V 4 bases, and 3 bases lay outside the gene matches. Germline-derived CDR1 and CDR2 are SGHRS and YFSETQ. The CDR3 runs 14 residues. The chain's CDR3 is CASSRDRANEKLFF. The DNA of the CDR3 is TGCGCCAGCAGCCGGGACAGAGCTAATGAAAAACTGTTTTTT. Full variable domain (rest looked up from reference TRBV5-1 and TRBJ1-4): KAGVTQTPRYLIKTRGQQVTLSCSPISGHRSVSWYQQTPGQGLQFLFEYFSETQRNKGNFPGRFSGRQFSNSRSEMNVSTLELGDSALYLCASSRDRANEKLFFGSGTQLSVL.

In this sample, this clone turned up a few times. The V call is TRBV9, the J call TRBJ2-1, with 9 nucleotides matching TRBD2. Germline values: CDR1 SGDLS, CDR2 YYNGEE. CDR3 length: 14 residues. V was clipped by 4 bases and J by 9 bases; unmatched bases: 8. CDR3 sequence: CASSLGGTSSEQFF. CDR3 sequence (DNA): TGTGCCAGCAGCCTCGGGGGGACTAGCAGTGAGCAGTTCTTC.

The genes are TRBV10-2 and TRBJ2-1, with 12 nucleotides matching TRBD2. The ends lost 5 bases at V and 7 bases at J; junction bases unmatched: 3. Germline V gene data show CDR1 as WSHSY and CDR2 as SAAADI. The CDR3 contains 14 residues. The CDR3 DNA follows: TGCGCCAGCAGTCTGACTAGCGGGAGAAATGAGCAGTTCTTC. This encodes CASSLTSGRNEQFF.

The chain recombines TRBV27 with TRBJ2-5; D unresolved. This CDR3 has 12 amino acids. V was clipped by 1 base and J by 14 bases, with 14 bases between them. Germline V lookup: CDR1 MNHEY, CDR2 SMNVEV (reference sequence). The CDR3 sequence: CASSLYPELVYF. Here the CDR3 DNA reads TGTGCCAGCAGTTTATACCCGGAGTTAGTATACTTC.

The chain employs TRBV28 and TRBJ1-2; D is unclear. Germline V gives CDR1 MDHEN, CDR2 SYDVKM. The CDR3 has 14 amino acids. Trimming left V 2 bases short and J 0 bases short, with 7 bases between. The CDR3 loop is CASSLPGTNYGYTF. The CDR3 nucleotides read TGTGCCAGCAGTTTACCGGGAACTAACTATGGCTACACCTTC.

The chain carries TRBV5-1 and TRBJ2-3; D unclear. Germline V lookup: CDR1 SGHRS, CDR2 YFSETQ. The CDR3 sequence is 13 residues long. Trimming took 0 bases from V and 5 from J, leaving 7 bases between them. In DNA, the CDR3 is TGCGCCAGCAGCTTGGGGTACGGAGATACGCAGTATTTT. Residues: CASSLGYGDTQYF.

In its sample, this clone was seen once. The chain recombines TRBV3-1 (or the pseudogene TRBV3-2) with TRBJ1-5; D is unresolved. Germline V gene sequence: CDR1 LGHDT, CDR2 YNNKEL (reference sequence). CDR3 size: 14 residues. V was cut by 5 bases and J by 0 bases, with 8 bases left in between. This CDR3 is CASSTEISNQPQHF. The CDR3 bases are TGTGCCAGCAGCACAGAAATTAGCAATCAGCCCCAGCATTTT.

The chain combines TRBV19 with TRBJ1-1; TRBD1 aligns across 8 bases. J was trimmed by 1 base and V by 6 bases; bases with no gene match: 10. The CDR3 sequence is 16 residues long. Per the germline V gene, CDR1 is LNHDA and CDR2 is SQIVND (reference sequence). Written as DNA, the CDR3 is TGTGCCAGTAGCCTATCCCCAGGACAGGGGAACACTGAAGCTTTCTTT. Protein: CASSLSPGQGNTEAFF.